The 10 T cell receptor beta chains below come from one sample, sequenced in a study of early stage breast cancer tumors. Method: immunoSEQ multiplex PCR; TCRdb's copy keeps in-frame clones and lacks some. The sample has about 50,000 clones; around three quarters are singletons. The sequenced sample was blood. All receptors derive from a person in their twenties or thirties with breast cancer.

This rearrangement joins TRBV4-1 to TRBJ1-3, with D possibly matching TRBD1 (6 bases). Trimming stripped 4 bases from V and 4 bases from J, with 14 bases between. Germline V gene sequence: CDR1 MGHRA, CDR2 YSYEKL. The CDR3 is 15 amino acids. Here the CDR3 reads CASSLYMTGGNTIYF. The CDR3 nucleotides are TGCGCCAGCAGCCTTTATATGACAGGCGGAAACACCATATATTTT.

The chain joins TRBV7-8 to TRBJ2-5; possible D gene TRBD2, 6 bases. V was cut by 3 bases and J by 5 bases, with 10 bases left in between. This CDR3 contains 13 residues. Germline loops: CDR1 SGHVS, CDR2 FQNEAQ. The CDR3: CASSLEGWETQYF. The CDR3 region has the DNA TGTGCCAGCAGCTTGGAGGGGTGGGAGACCCAGTACTTC.

This clone was seen just once. The V gene is TRBV6-6, the J gene TRBJ1-1, with a weak D call TRBD1 (5 bases). The ends were cut back, 2 bases at V and 5 bases at J, with 6 bases in the middle. Germline lookup yields CDR1 MNHNY and CDR2 SVGAGI (reference sequence). The CDR3 sequence is 12 residues long. The CDR3 DNA follows: TGTGCCAGCAGTTACGAGGGGACTGAAGCTTTCTTT. Translated, it gives CASSYEGTEAFF.

V gene TRBV19 combines with J gene TRBJ2-1; D not resolved. CDR3 length: 15 amino acids. In germline, CDR1 is LNHDA, CDR2 SQIVND (reference sequence). Trimming pared 2 bases from V and 5 bases from J, leaving 13 bases between. In DNA, the CDR3 is TGTGCCAGTAGTATATACAGCGACAACGACAATGAGCAGTTCTTC. This sequence encodes CASSIYSDNDNEQFF. The whole variable domain, filled in from reference TRBV19 and TRBJ2-1, reads DGGITQSPKYLFRKEGQNVTLSCEQNLNHDAMYWYRQDPGQGLRLIYYSQIVNDFQKGDIAEGYSVSREKKESFPLTVTSAQKNPTAFYLCASSIYSDNDNEQFFGPGTRLTVL.

The rearrangement uses TRBV15 and TRBJ2-7; TRBD2 matches 9 bases. V dropped 0 bases and J dropped 0; count of bases not matched to a gene: 18. The CDR3 loop spans 21 amino acids. Looked up from germline, CDR1 is LNHNV and CDR2 is YYDKDF (reference sequence). The CDR3 reads CATSRDVRSRAAGGSSYEQYF. Here the CDR3 DNA reads TGTGCCACCAGCAGAGATGTCCGCTCAAGAGCAGCGGGAGGTAGCTCCTACGAGCAGTACTTC.

This clone was observed a single time. V gene TRBV10-3 combines with J gene TRBJ2-7, with 7 bases that match TRBD1. The V and J ends lost 10 bases and 0 bases, in that order; junction bases with no gene match: 6. In germline, CDR1 is ENHRY, CDR2 SYGVKD. This CDR3 is built from 13 residues. The CDR3, as DNA: TGTGCCACCATTGGACAGGCCTCCTACGAGCAGTACTTC. Translation gives CATIGQASYEQYF.

The chain is built from TRBV7-3 and TRBJ2-7, with TRBD2 identical over 8 bases. Losses at the gene ends were 3 bases for V and 0 bases for J; bases not matched to a gene: 4. Germline CDR1 reads SGHTA; CDR2 reads FQGTGA. This CDR3 has 15 residues. CDR3 region: CASSLVAGPSYEQYF. CDR3 in DNA: TGTGCCAGCAGCTTGGTAGCGGGACCCTCCTACGAGCAGTACTTC.

In its sample, this clone was seen once. The chain couples TRBV12-5 to TRBJ1-2; 10 positions match TRBD1. V trimming: 1 base; J trimming: 4 bases; junction bases outside the gene matches: 6. CDR3 size: 16 residues. The V gene's germline CDR1 is LGHNT and CDR2 FRNRAP. Written as DNA, the CDR3 is TGTGCTAGTGGTTTGGGAGGACAGGGGGTAACCTATGGCTACACCTTC. Its protein is CASGLGGQGVTYGYTF.

This clone was counted only a few times. The chain recombines TRBV25-1 with TRBJ1-1; the D is unclear. Germline V gene sequence: CDR1 MGHDK, CDR2 SYGVNS. Trimming stripped 4 bases from V and 0 bases from J, with 9 bases between. This CDR3 has 14 residues. CDR3 protein: CASSGQTMNTEAFF. In DNA, the CDR3 is TGTGCCAGCAGTGGTCAGACCATGAACACTGAAGCTTTCTTT.

This chain joins TRBV11-2 and TRBJ2-5; a weak D match, TRBD2 (5 bases). In germline, CDR1 is SGHAT, CDR2 FQNNGV. The V end was cut by 5 bases, the J end by 5 bases, with 21 bases between. The CDR3 has 16 residues. The CDR3 nucleotides are TGTGCCAGCAGCAGCGCGGAACCTCCGCGAGGGGAGACCCAGTACTTC. Encoded protein: CASSSAEPPRGETQYF.